Shown below are 30 T cell receptor beta chains from a single sample sequenced in a study of blood T cells in healthy people across ages. It was with a sample-barcoded 5' primer and a J-beta primer mix that a second PCR of about 7 to 12 cycles was run. TCRdb used MiXCR to reprocess the 5' RACE reads, holding one entry per CDR3 protein. The table records some 690,000 distinct CDR3 sequences, about 20% of them present only once. The sample was blood. The receptors were sampled from a man in his sixties or seventies in good health.

The CDR3 is CASSSSGTSIYEQYF. The CDR3 coding sequence is TGCGCCAGCAGCTCCTCGGGGACTAGCATCTACGAGCAGTACTTC. The chain is built from TRBV5-1 and TRBJ2-7, with 9 bases lining up with TRBD2. Germline V gives CDR1 SGHRS, CDR2 YFSETQ. Trimming took 3 bases from V and 3 from J; bases not matched to a gene: 7. This CDR3 is built from 15 residues. The variable domain in full, completed from reference TRBV5-1 and TRBJ2-7, reads KAGVTQTPRYLIKTRGQQVTLSCSPISGHRSVSWYQQTPGQGLQFLFEYFSETQRNKGNFPGRFSGRQFSNSRSEMNVSTLELGDSALYLCASSSSGTSIYEQYFGPGTRLTVT.

The rearrangement uses TRBV3-1 and TRBJ1-4; D may be TRBD1 (6 bases). With 4 bases removed from V and 7 bases from J, the gap between germline ends came to 25 bases. Germline loops: CDR1 LGHDT, CDR2 YNNKEL (reference sequence). This CDR3 has 18 residues. CDR3 bases: TGTGCCAGCAGCCCAGGATATGCTAGCGGGGGCAGTATTGAAAAACTGTTTTTT. Protein: CASSPGYASGGSIEKLFF.

The chain carries TRBV5-1 and TRBJ2-1, with 8 nucleotides matching TRBD2. This CDR3 comprises 17 residues. Trimming cost V 1 base and J 1 base; bases outside gene matches: 7. Germline values: CDR1 SGHRS, CDR2 YFSETQ. The CDR3 sequence is CASSLFPAGASYNEQFF. The CDR3 nucleotides read TGCGCCAGCAGCTTGTTCCCAGCGGGAGCTTCCTACAATGAGCAGTTCTTC.

This clonotype was recorded a few times. V is TRBV12-3 or TRBV12-4 and J is TRBJ1-4; no reliable D call. V lost 2 bases and J lost 8, with 9 bases in between. The CDR3 consists of 13 residues. In nucleotides, the CDR3 is TGTGCCAGCAGTTTAAGATTGGGCGAAAAACTGTTTTTT. As protein: CASSLRLGEKLFF.

V gene TRBV7-9 combines with J gene TRBJ1-6, with D maybe TRBD1 (5 bases). Trimming stripped 4 bases from V and 7 bases from J, with 17 bases between. Germline V CDR1 and CDR2: SEHNR, FQNEAQ (reference sequence). The CDR3 has 16 residues. This CDR3 is CASSSGRDGKNSPLHF. Here the CDR3 DNA reads TGTGCCAGCAGCTCAGGAAGGGACGGGAAGAATTCACCCCTCCACTTT.

The chain has TRBV2 and TRBJ1-2, with D unresolved. The CDR3 totals 14 residues. Per germline, CDR1 SNHLY and CDR2 FYNNEI. V was trimmed by 0 bases and J by 8 bases, leaving 13 bases between them. The CDR3 DNA reads as TGTGCCAGCAGTGAAGCGAATGGCGTTTCAGGCTACACCTTC. Its translation is CASSEANGVSGYTF. Using reference TRBV2 and TRBJ1-2 for the parts outside the CDR3, the full variable domain is EPEVTQTPSHQVTQMGQEVILRCVPISNHLYFYWYRQILGQKVEFLVSFYNNEISEKSEIFDDQFSVERPDGSNFTLKIRSTKLEDSAMYFCASSEANGVSGYTFGSGTRLTVV.

The chain has TRBV6-4 and TRBJ2-2; weak D call: TRBD1 (7 bases). Trimming removed 3 bases from V and 5 bases from J, with 13 bases in between. The CDR3 runs 15 residues. Per the germline V gene, CDR1 is MRHNA and CDR2 is SNTAGT. CDR3 bases: TGTGCCAGCAGTGAGCGGTCAGGGGGGACCGGGGAGCTGTTTTTT. Amino acid sequence: CASSERSGGTGELFF.

The rearrangement links TRBV4-1 to TRBJ2-5; D ambiguous. The CDR3 is 15 residues long. Looked up from germline, CDR1 is MGHRA and CDR2 is YSYEKL. The germline V and J ends were trimmed by 4 bases and 5 bases, with 17 bases remaining between them. The CDR3 loop reads CASSPEGSTGETQYF. CDR3 DNA: TGCGCCAGCAGCCCGGAAGGATCTACCGGTGAGACCCAGTACTTC.

The J gene is TRBJ2-1, the V gene TRBV4-3; 12 bases are a match to TRBD2. Losses at the gene ends were 0 bases for V and 7 bases for J; bases not matched to a gene: 10. The CDR3 has 18 amino acids. Germline CDR1 reads LGHNA; CDR2 reads YSLEER. The CDR3 region is CASSQDPFLAGGPNEQFF. CDR3 bases: TGCGCCAGCAGCCAAGACCCCTTTCTAGCGGGAGGGCCTAATGAGCAGTTCTTC.

The V gene is TRBV24-1, the J gene TRBJ2-5; D uncertain. Looked up from germline, CDR1 is KGHDR and CDR2 is SFDVKD. V lost 0 bases to trimming and J lost 4 bases, with 5 bases between them. This CDR3 is 13 amino acids long. The CDR3 here is CATSDLSRETQYF. The CDR3 bases are TGTGCCACCAGTGATTTGAGTCGAGAGACCCAGTACTTC.

This clonotype has ten or more counts. The J gene is TRBJ2-7, the V gene TRBV11-2, with 8 bases that match TRBD2. Germline values: CDR1 SGHAT, CDR2 FQNNGV. Losses at the gene ends were 3 bases for V and 7 bases for J; bases not matched to a gene: 5. This CDR3 region has 13 residues. This chain's CDR3 is CASSLGTSKEQYF. The DNA for the CDR3 is TGTGCCAGCAGCTTGGGGACTAGTAAGGAGCAGTACTTC.

The rearrangement joins TRBV20-1 to TRBJ2-5, with D perhaps matching TRBD2 (6 bases). V gave up 3 bases and J gave up 5 bases, with 16 bases separating them. The CDR3 totals 14 residues. Germline V gene lookup returns CDR1 DFQATT and CDR2 SNEGSKA (reference sequence). The chain's CDR3 is CSAREGAPMETQYF. The CDR3 DNA reads TGCAGTGCTAGGGAGGGTGCCCCTATGGAGACCCAGTACTTC.

The J gene is TRBJ2-7, the V gene TRBV3-1; 7 positions match TRBD1. In germline, CDR1 is LGHDT, CDR2 YNNKEL (reference sequence). Trimming cost V 0 bases and J 3 bases; bases outside gene matches: 8. The CDR3 extends over 16 amino acids. The CDR3 DNA follows: TGTGCCAGCAGCCAAGAAGAGGGGGCAGTCTTCTACGAGCAGTACTTC. Its translation: CASSQEEGAVFYEQYF.

In this sample, this clonotype turned up a few times. The V gene is TRBV3-1, the J gene TRBJ2-3, with 8 bases identical to TRBD2. The V and J ends lost 8 bases and 4 bases, in that order; junction bases with no gene match: 5. The CDR3 is 13 residues long. Germline CDR1 reads LGHDT; CDR2 reads YNNKEL (reference sequence). The CDR3: CASASGYSDTQYF. CDR3 sequence (DNA): TGTGCCAGCGCTAGCGGGTATTCAGATACGCAGTATTTT.

V and J are TRBV5-1 and TRBJ1-4; D uncertain. The V and J ends lost 1 base and 6 bases respectively, with 10 bases between them. Germline V gene lookup returns CDR1 SGHRS and CDR2 YFSETQ. CDR3 size: 14 residues. The chain's CDR3 is CASSLRQTDEKLFF. The CDR3 DNA reads as TGCGCCAGCAGCTTGAGGCAGACGGATGAAAAACTGTTTTTT.

In this sample, this clonotype turned up a few times. This chain connects TRBV18 to TRBJ1-5; D uncertain. Germline CDR1 reads KGHSH; CDR2 reads LQKENI. This CDR3 is built from 16 residues. V was cut by 6 bases and J by 0 bases, with 15 bases left in between. The chain's CDR3 is CASSRSHKGSNQPQHF. Written as DNA, the CDR3 is TGTGCCAGCTCTCGTTCCCACAAGGGTAGCAATCAGCCCCAGCATTTT.

This clonotype was counted only a few times. The gene calls are TRBV12-3 or TRBV12-4 and TRBJ2-1; no definite D call. The length of the CDR3 is 14 residues. V dropped 5 bases and J dropped 6 bases, with 14 bases sitting between them. The CDR3 DNA reads as TGTGCCAGCAGTCCCGGGTCACCCCTCAATGAGCAGTTCTTC. Amino acids: CASSPGSPLNEQFF.

The table lists this clonotype with a few counts. V usage is TRBV6-5 and J usage is TRBJ1-1, with D tentatively TRBD1 (6 bases). V dropped 6 bases and J dropped 2 bases, with 16 bases sitting between them. From germline, CDR1 is MNHEY and CDR2 SVGAGI. The CDR3 is 15 residues long. CDR3 sequence reads: CASRVRGASNTEAFF. CDR3 nucleotides: TGTGCCAGCAGGGTCCGGGGGGCGAGTAACACTGAAGCTTTCTTT.

This clonotype turned up a few times. The genes are TRBV28 and TRBJ1-2, with 7 positions matching TRBD1. Germline assignment: CDR1 MDHEN and CDR2 SYDVKM. This CDR3 region has 14 residues. J was trimmed by 11 bases and V by 6 bases; bases with no gene match: 15. The CDR3 loop is CASRGGQSGGGYTF. Written as DNA, the CDR3 is TGTGCCAGCAGGGGGGGACAGAGTGGGGGTGGTTACACCTTC.

This clonotype was observed at least ten times. The final CDR3 position lacks the conserved phenylalanine or tryptophan, pointing to a likely read error. No DNA is shown, since the ends of the CDR3 on it are uncertain; the CDR3 is the one TCRdb lists. The CDR3 loop is CSARAGGLVV. The chain couples TRBV20-1 to TRBJ2-5; no check of the table's D call, TRBD2, against the DNA was made. Germline values: CDR1 DFQATT, CDR2 SNEGSKA (reference sequence). The CDR3 sequence runs 10 residues, both termini included.

The chain uses TRBV10-3 and TRBJ2-1; TRBD2 aligns across 13 bases. The CDR3 is 16 residues long. The V gene's germline CDR1 is ENHRY and CDR2 SYGVKD. CDR3 in DNA: TGTGGAGACGGGACCGAAGGACTAGCGGGAGTCAATGAGCAGTTCTTC. It yields the protein CGDGTEGLAGVNEQFF.

In this sample, this clonotype turned up a few times. The chain couples TRBV29-1 to TRBJ1-1; D unclear. The germline CDR1 and CDR2 sequences are SQVTM and ANQGSEA. Trimming cost V 6 bases and J 3 bases, with 5 bases left between them. This CDR3 is 10 amino acids long. This CDR3 reads CSVKDTEAFF. The DNA for the CDR3 is TGCAGCGTCAAAGACACTGAAGCTTTCTTT.

This clonotype was counted a few times. The chain is built from TRBV19 and TRBJ2-5; D is possibly TRBD1 (7 bases). The J call is uncertain, as TRBJ2-1 better fits the DNA end. This CDR3 contains 14 residues. CDR1 and CDR2 (germline): LNHDA, SQIVND (reference sequence). The CDR3 spells CASSVGGQNNEQFF. The CDR3 DNA follows: TGTGCCAGTAGTGTCGGGGGACAGAACAATGAGCAGTTCTTC.

V usage is TRBV7-9 and J usage is TRBJ1-1, with D possibly being TRBD1 (5 bases). Per the germline V gene, CDR1 is SEHNR and CDR2 is FQNEAQ (reference sequence). V dropped 5 bases and J dropped 4 bases, with 14 bases sitting between them. This CDR3 contains 14 residues. The CDR3 here is CASSLGRGSTEAFF. CDR3 bases: TGTGCCAGCAGCCTGGGACGAGGCAGCACTGAAGCTTTCTTT.

J is TRBJ2-3 and V is TRBV12-3 or TRBV12-4, with TRBD2 matching over 11 bases. The CDR3 covers 15 residues. V shed 6 bases and J 6 bases; nucleotides not matched to a gene: 8. Here the CDR3 reads CASSRPGLAVDTQYF. The CDR3 nucleotides are TGTGCCAGCAGCCGACCGGGACTAGCGGTGGATACGCAGTATTTT.

The chain carries TRBV12-3 or TRBV12-4 and TRBJ1-4; no definite D call. The CDR3 runs to 13 residues. V lost 7 bases and J 7 bases, leaving 13 bases between the germline ends. CDR3 coding DNA: TGTGCCAGCACTCAGTTCTCAGCTGAAAAACTGTTTTTT. Translated: CASTQFSAEKLFF.

In DNA, the CDR3 is TGTGCCAGCAGTTCTCTCGGCGGGGTCAGCACAGATACGCAGTATTTT. It codes for CASSSLGGVSTDTQYF. The V and J genes are TRBV27 and TRBJ2-3; D possibly corresponds to TRBD2 (6 bases). CDR1 and CDR2 from the germline V gene are MNHEY and SMNVEV (reference sequence). V lost 4 bases to trimming and J lost 0 bases, with 14 bases between them. The CDR3 runs 16 residues.

The V call is TRBV7-3, the J call TRBJ2-2; 7 bases are a match to TRBD2. Germline CDR1 reads SGHTA; CDR2 reads FQGTGA. V was pared by 2 bases and J by 6 bases, with 18 bases of the junction left unmatched. The CDR3 runs 19 residues. CDR3 nucleotide sequence: TGTGCCAGCAGCTTATATCCCCTCACGTCCACGGGAGGAGCCGGGGAGCTGTTTTTT. This translates into CASSLYPLTSTGGAGELFF.

The chain joins TRBV12-3 or TRBV12-4 to TRBJ1-1, with TRBD1 identical over 7 bases. This CDR3 has 14 residues. The V and J ends lost 5 bases and 4 bases, in that order; junction bases with no gene match: 7. The CDR3 coding sequence is TGTGCCAGCAGTGCCCGACAGGGACCCACTGAAGCTTTCTTT. Protein: CASSARQGPTEAFF.

The gene calls are TRBV3-1 and TRBJ2-5; D gene uncertain. The J call may be faulty, since TRBJ2-1 better matches the DNA end. This CDR3 contains 13 residues. Germline V gene sequence: CDR1 LGHDT, CDR2 YNNKEL (reference sequence). CDR3 residues: CASSQGWVYEQFF. The CDR3 DNA follows: TGTGCCAGCAGCCAAGGGTGGGTTTATGAGCAGTTCTTC.